This T cell receptor (beta chain) is from a study of graft-versus-host responses after intestinal transplantation. Study context: Recipients were all induced with anti-thymocyte globulin, then given tacrolimus and steroids for approximately three years.

Overall study results and limits: Recipient marrow contained GvH clones, some of which appeared first in ileum or blood. Peak circulating GvH clone levels tracked with early post-transplant HvG declines. Clonal ratios of graft-versus-host to host-versus-graft in allografts were high for patients exhibiting graft-donor T cell macrochimerism.

Trimming cost V 6 bases and J 4 bases; bases outside gene matches: 9. The CDR3 is 15 amino acids. In germline, CDR1 is MNHEY, CDR2 SVGAGI. The assay was immunoSEQ multiplex PCR, and TCRdb's table has in-frame clones only and misses some. The table includes 40,000 or so clones, around 94% detected once. Comment on this clone: Antigen specificity is unknown.

The chain is built from TRBV6-5 and TRBJ1-1; 9 positions match TRBD1. The source of this sequence is a human patient who received an intestinal transplant, so some T cells may come from the graft donor. Source: PBMCs, taken 16 days after intestinal transplant. The CDR3 sequence is CASRSMTGGGTEAFF. Here the CDR3 DNA reads TGTGCCAGCAGAAGCATGACAGGGGGGGGCACTGAAGCTTTCTTT.